Listed below are T cell receptor beta chains from one sample, sequenced in a study of T-cell memory formation after mild COVID-19. TCRdb re-called the 5' RACE reads with MiXCR, one entry per CDR3 protein. The data hold more than 250,000 distinct CDR3 sequences, with around 15% observed a single time. Sequencing was done on a sample of PBMCs or a T cell subset sorted from them (not recorded which). The receptors stem from a man aged 18 to 30 who had mild COVID-19 (a few samples of this study predate the infection). Cell type and time point are not known. CDR3s include the opening cysteine and the closing phenylalanine or tryptophan. The size of a clone is reported for some rows only, either as once, few or many, or as a class for expanded clones.

abundance,v_gene,j_gene,CDR3aa
-,TRBV28,TRBJ2-7,CASSLSHGTAEYEQYF
many,TRBV19,TRBJ2-7,CASSTTVATEQYF
few,TRBV19,TRBJ2-1,CATRGGAWSSYNEQFF
-,TRBV20-1,TRBJ2-4,CSAYQPRQPHQYF
few,TRBV6-6,TRBJ1-5,CASSSIGASNQPQHF
once,TRBV3-1,TRBJ1-5,CASSQDRDRNQPQHF
few,TRBV5-1,TRBJ1-6,CASSLGRGYSPLHF
-,TRBV28,TRBJ1-1,CASSLSRRRVMNTEAFF
-,TRBV4-1,TRBJ1-4,CASSRNSQGSQNEKLFF
few,TRBV4-1,TRBJ2-6,CASSQRRAAGANVLTF
-,TRBV2,TRBJ1-2,CASRLPGQLLSF
few,TRBV6-5,TRBJ1-1,CASSDWTGVNTEAFF
-,TRBV27,TRBJ1-4,CASSFTSGGYEKLFF
-,TRBV4-3,TRBJ1-2,CASSQDTGFHGYTF
few,TRBV18,TRBJ2-7,CASHSHNDPYEQYF
-,TRBV20-1,TRBJ2-4,CSARETGHLAGIQYF
-,TRBV6-1,TRBJ2-4,CASTQGWGDQYF
once,TRBV2,TRBJ2-5,CASTGTSGAKQETQYF
-,TRBV4-3,TRBJ1-5,CASSQEMVSQPQHF
few,TRBV20-1,TRBJ1-2,CSAKDPLIVWGYTF
many,TRBV7-6,TRBJ2-7,CASSLSDGAYEQYF
few,TRBV7-3,TRBJ2-6,CASSLRGPGANVLTF
-,TRBV7-9,TRBJ2-7,CASSHTSGSPYEQYF
once,TRBV2,TRBJ2-5,CASKRGGVGQYF
-,TRBV7-2,TRBJ1-3,CASSSGRGSGNTIYF
-,TRBV29-1,TRBJ2-3,CSVDRGVNTQYF
few,TRBV4-2,TRBJ1-2,CASSQVVMGGYGYTF
once,TRBV7-9,TRBJ1-4,CASSTRDRGRDEKLFF
few,TRBV6-1,TRBJ1-5,CASSGPRTGGQPQHF
few,TRBV20-1,TRBJ2-3,CSARDLRTDTQYF
many,TRBV5-1,TRBJ2-1,CASSSGTFSSYNEQFF
-,TRBV6-2/TRBV6-3,TRBJ2-1,CASSYTTEQFF
many,TRBV7-2,TRBJ1-4,CASSFKPGQEEKLFF
-,TRBV11-2,TRBJ2-5,CASSLVFSGGQETQYF
-,TRBV7-8,TRBJ2-1,CASSPPQSSSYNEQFF
-,TRBV12-3/TRBV12-4,TRBJ1-4,CASSSPGTGREKLFF
-,TRBV12-5,TRBJ2-7,CASGPYRAGGYEQYF
-,TRBV5-6,TRBJ2-4,CASSARQAGVIKNIQYF
few,TRBV6-5,TRBJ2-1,CASSYSGANEQFF
few,TRBV4-3,TRBJ2-2,CASSQDAGFRELFF
few,TRBV5-1,TRBJ2-3,CASSLIHTDTQYF
-,TRBV29-1,TRBJ1-2,CSVENGYSPGFYNF
-,TRBV2,TRBJ1-2,CASSQGQGNVVYGYTF
-,TRBV7-2,TRBJ2-5,CASSLGLVGAQYF
once,TRBV2,TRBJ2-1,CASNGVLKQFF
few,TRBV6-5,TRBJ2-5,CASTPPGRKGYGETQYF
-,TRBV12-3/TRBV12-4,TRBJ1-1,CASTQIPGTEAFF
many,TRBV7-7,TRBJ2-1,CASSLGRGSYNEQFF
-,TRBV18,TRBJ2-1,CASSPLLANEQFF